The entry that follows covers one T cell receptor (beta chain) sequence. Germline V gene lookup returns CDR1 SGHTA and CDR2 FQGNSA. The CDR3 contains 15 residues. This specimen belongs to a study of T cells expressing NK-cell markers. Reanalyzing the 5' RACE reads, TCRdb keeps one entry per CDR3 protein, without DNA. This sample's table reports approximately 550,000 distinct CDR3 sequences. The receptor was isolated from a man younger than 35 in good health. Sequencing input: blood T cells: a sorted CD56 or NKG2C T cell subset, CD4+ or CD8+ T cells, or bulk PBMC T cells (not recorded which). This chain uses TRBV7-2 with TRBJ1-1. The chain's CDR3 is CASSRPMGVNTEAFF.